Listed below are T cell receptor beta chains from one sample, sequenced in a study of cytomegalovirus exposure and HLA in healthy donors. Measured with immunoSEQ multiplex PCR; TCRdb has only the in-frame clones, and not every one. This table has about 140,000 clones, under 80% appearing once. The sequenced material came from PBMCs. The receptors derive from a woman aged 45-60 years in good health and CMV-seropositive. Each CDR3 is given without its conserved first and last residue.

V gene | CDR3 protein
TRBV4-3 | ASSQDFGLPYGYT
TRBV6-4 | ASSDNPGTGILDTQY
TRBV6-1 | ASKPYSTVRDGYT
TRBV5-1 | AGPPGGEEETQY
TRBV30 | AVAQGSGNTIY
TRBV9 | ASSSAPGDGYT
TRBV14 | ASSRVLTGGSQPQH
TRBV10-3 | AISEYFPPSSGANVLT
TRBV29-1 | SVPNAPAAGYT
TRBV2 | ASTAFGGLNTEAF
TRBV10-3 | AISDLNREGSYGYT
TRBV2 | ASSYDSEQF
TRBV5-4 | ASSNKLAGGYNEQF
TRBV28 | ASSFPGGFGYT
TRBV7-6 | ASSFSGDRGQPQH
TRBV6-5 | ASRPGLEGGYT